A single sample gave rise to the 32 T cell receptor beta chains below, sequenced in a study of cytomegalovirus exposure and HLA in healthy donors. 13 Jbeta primers and 60 Vbeta primers were used for the PCR. Generated by immunoSEQ multiplex PCR, the TCRdb table keeps only in-frame clones and is missing some. Listed are some 120,000 clones; around 2.2% falls within the top ten. The sequenced sample was PBMCs. The source is a man aged 35 to 55 in good health and CMV-seronegative.

The chain uses TRBV7-9 and TRBJ2-1; 11 bases fit TRBD2. Germline CDR1 and CDR2: SEHNR and FQNEAQ (reference sequence). V gave up 3 bases and J gave up 4 bases; unmatched junction bases: 14. The CDR3 runs 19 residues. The CDR3 DNA reads TGTGCCAGCAGCTTCTGGTGGGCTATAGCGGGAGGGCCTTACAATGAGCAGTTCTTC. The encoded protein is CASSFWWAIAGGPYNEQFF. Together with reference TRBV7-9 and TRBJ2-1, the CDR3 gives the full variable domain: DTGVSQNPRHKITKRGQNVTFRCDPISEHNRLYWYRQTLGQGPEFLTYFQNEAQLEKSRLLSDRFSAERPKGSFSTLEIQRTEQGDSAMYLCASSFWWAIAGGPYNEQFFGPGTRLTVL.

The V gene is TRBV2, the J gene TRBJ1-5; D unclear. Germline assignment: CDR1 SNHLY and CDR2 FYNNEI. V was clipped by 8 bases and J by 1 base, with 15 bases between them. This CDR3 comprises 15 residues. CDR3 in amino acids: CASASGSGSNQPQHF. The CDR3 region has the DNA TGTGCCAGCGCGAGCGGGTCGGGAAGCAATCAGCCCCAGCATTTT.

The gene calls are TRBV6-1 and TRBJ1-2; D remains ambiguous. Between the trimmed V and J ends, which lost 1 base and 5 bases, there was a span of 5 bases. The germline V gene encodes CDR1 MNHNS and CDR2 SASEGT. The CDR3 spans 12 residues. CDR3 residues: CASSEVSYGYTF. The CDR3 coding sequence is TGTGCCAGCAGTGAAGTGAGTTATGGCTACACCTTC.

The rearrangement links TRBV11-3 to TRBJ1-1, with 9 bases aligning to TRBD1. This CDR3 contains 13 residues. Germline V gives CDR1 SGHNT, CDR2 YENEEA. V shed 1 base and J 10 bases; nucleotides not matched to a gene: 4. CDR3 in DNA: TGTGCCAGCAGCTTAGTGGAGGGACAGGGAGCTTTCTTT. This translates into CASSLVEGQGAFF.

The DNA of the CDR3 is TGTGCCAGCAGTTTACAGGGTGACGATGAGCAGTTCTTC. Protein product: CASSLQGDDEQFF. This sequence joins TRBV27 and TRBJ2-1, with D perhaps TRBD1 (5 bases). V lost 2 bases and J lost 8, with 10 bases in between. This CDR3 is built from 13 residues. The germline gives CDR1 MNHEY, CDR2 SMNVEV (reference sequence).

The chain has TRBV9 and TRBJ2-5; perhaps TRBD1 as D (6 bases). TRBJ2-7 explains the end of the DNA better; the J call may be wrong. The CDR3 is 14 amino acids. The germline CDR1 and CDR2 sequences are SGDLS and YYNGEE. DNA of the CDR3: TGTGCCAGCAGCCCCAGGGGTTTCCCCTACGAGCAGTACTTC. It translates to CASSPRGFPYEQYF.

The chain combines TRBV6-1 with TRBJ2-7; TRBD1 is a possible D gene (5 bases). V lost 5 bases, J lost 0 bases, and 11 bases lay in between. There are 14 residues in the CDR3. Germline V CDR1 and CDR2: MNHNS, SASEGT. CDR3 sequence reads: CASSPRQTSYEQYF. The CDR3 DNA reads TGTGCCAGCAGTCCTAGACAGACCTCCTACGAGCAGTACTTC.

The V gene is TRBV10-1, the J gene TRBJ2-5, with D possibly TRBD2 on 6 matching bases. The last part of the DNA fits TRBJ2-7 better; the J call may be wrong. The CDR3 contains 17 residues. Germline-derived CDR1 and CDR2 are WNHNN and SYGVQD (reference sequence). Here the CDR3 reads CASTLPAGLAESYEQYF. CDR3 nucleotide sequence: TGCGCCAGCACCCTTCCGGCTGGGTTAGCGGAATCCTACGAGCAGTACTTC.

The J gene is TRBJ1-2, the V gene TRBV5-1, with 8 nucleotides matching TRBD1. CDR3 length: 15 amino acids. Germline V gene data show CDR1 as SGHRS and CDR2 as YFSETQ. V lost 0 bases, J lost 1 base, and 2 bases stayed unmatched. CDR3 amino acids: CASSLGDRGNYGYTF. Written as DNA, the CDR3 is TGCGCCAGCAGCTTGGGCGACAGGGGTAACTATGGCTACACCTTC.

J is TRBJ2-1 and V is TRBV25-1, with D perhaps TRBD1 (6 bases). Germline loops: CDR1 MGHDK, CDR2 SYGVNS. The CDR3 totals 13 residues. V dropped 5 bases and J dropped 10 bases, with 15 bases sitting between them. For the CDR3, the DNA is TGTGCCAGCAGTCTTGCTGGGGGCGCCGAGCAGTTCTTC. Translated, it gives CASSLAGGAEQFF.

CDR3 in DNA: TGCGCCAGCAGCTGGACAGGGAAGAGCGAAGAGACCCAGTACTTC. It translates to CASSWTGKSEETQYF. This chain connects TRBV5-1 to TRBJ2-5; 8 nucleotides match TRBD1. V lost 3 bases to trimming and J lost 3 bases; unmatched junction nucleotides: 7. CDR1 is SGHRS and CDR2 is YFSETQ in the germline V gene. CDR3 length: 15 residues.

V usage is TRBV11-2 and J usage is TRBJ2-1; a possible D gene is TRBD2 (5 bases). Germline CDR1 reads SGHAT; CDR2 reads FQNNGV. CDR3 length: 13 amino acids. Trimming shortened V by 4 bases and J by 4 bases, and 8 bases separated the two germline ends. CDR3 coding DNA: TGTGCCAGCAGCTCACAGCGGTACAATGAGCAGTTCTTC. Its protein product is CASSSQRYNEQFF. Based on the CDR3 plus reference TRBV11-2 and TRBJ2-1, the full variable domain is EAGVAQSPRYKIIEKRQSVAFWCNPISGHATLYWYQQILGQGPKLLIQFQNNGVVDDSQLPKDRFSAERLKGVDSTLKIQPAKLEDSAVYLCASSSQRYNEQFFGPGTRLTVL.

V usage is TRBV15 and J usage is TRBJ2-7; TRBD2 is a possible D gene (6 bases). The V end lost 0 bases, the J end lost 3 bases, and 12 bases lay between the germline ends. The CDR3 spans 15 residues. Germline assignment: CDR1 LNHNV and CDR2 YYDKDF (reference sequence). The CDR3 region is CATSRDIGGSYEQYF. The CDR3 DNA is TGTGCCACCAGCAGAGATATCGGGGGAAGCTACGAGCAGTACTTC.

The chain links TRBV19 to TRBJ2-7; possibly TRBD2 for D (5 bases). CDR3 length: 19 residues. Germline CDR1 LNHDA, CDR2 SQIVND (reference sequence). V shed 3 bases and J shed 0 bases, with 24 bases lying between them. CDR3 residues: CASSIVGVTFLDPSYEQYF. DNA of the CDR3: TGTGCCAGTAGTATCGTCGGGGTGACTTTCTTAGATCCCTCCTACGAGCAGTACTTC.

CDR3 amino acids: CAISSGTGDPGELFF. The CDR3 DNA follows: TGTGCCATCAGTTCCGGGACAGGGGATCCCGGGGAGCTGTTTTTT. V gene TRBV10-3 combines with J gene TRBJ2-2; 10 positions match TRBD1. Germline V gene lookup returns CDR1 ENHRY and CDR2 SYGVKD. Trimming at V came to 5 bases and at J to 6 bases, leaving 6 bases not matched to a gene. This CDR3 has 15 residues.

J is TRBJ2-7 and V is TRBV2; a weak D match, TRBD1 (5 bases). The CDR3 runs to 11 residues. From germline, CDR1 is SNHLY and CDR2 FYNNEI. Trimming removed 5 bases at V and 6 bases at J, with 8 bases between. This CDR3 is CASSQTVEQYF. The CDR3 coding sequence is TGTGCCAGCAGTCAGACAGTCGAGCAGTACTTC.

The gene calls are TRBV29-1 and TRBJ2-1; 7 positions match TRBD1. With 6 bases clipped from V and 10 bases from J, the junction kept 6 bases outside the gene matches. The CDR3 is made up of 11 amino acids. Germline lookup yields CDR1 SQVTM and CDR2 ANQGSEA. The CDR3 nucleotides are TGCAGCGTGGACAGGTGGACGGAGCAGTTCTTC. It encodes CSVDRWTEQFF.

The genes are TRBV5-4 and TRBJ2-1; 14 bases match TRBD2. The length of the CDR3 is 15 residues. The ends lost 2 bases at V and 6 bases at J; junction bases unmatched: 1. Germline assignment: CDR1 SGHNT and CDR2 YYREEE (reference sequence). The CDR3 DNA reads as TGTGCCAGCAGCTTCGGACTAGCGGGAGGCAATGAGCAGTTCTTC. It encodes CASSFGLAGGNEQFF.

V is TRBV27 and J is TRBJ2-3; TRBD2 matches 10 bases. The CDR3 contains 14 residues. Losses at the gene ends were 10 bases for V and 2 bases for J; bases not matched to a gene: 6. CDR1 and CDR2 (germline): MNHEY, SMNVEV (reference sequence). The CDR3 region is CAIRTSGATDTQYF. The CDR3 DNA follows: TGTGCCATTCGGACTAGCGGAGCCACAGATACGCAGTATTTT.

The V call is TRBV27, the J call TRBJ2-7, with 10 bases matching TRBD2. With 6 bases clipped from V and 6 bases from J, the junction kept 8 bases outside the gene matches. Germline CDR1 is MNHEY and CDR2 is SMNVEV (reference sequence). The CDR3 spans 14 residues. CDR3 residues: CASRTAGGRVEQYF. CDR3 sequence (DNA): TGTGCCAGCAGGACAGCGGGAGGGCGGGTCGAGCAGTACTTC.

This chain links TRBV4-2 with TRBJ2-1; D perhaps matches TRBD2 (9 bases). V gave up 4 bases and J gave up 8 bases, with 18 bases separating them. Germline assignment: CDR1 LGHNA and CDR2 YNFKEQ. The CDR3 totals 15 residues. In DNA form, the CDR3 reads TGTGCCAGCAGCCTGACTAGCGGACAGGGCGATGAGCAGTTCTTC. Translation: CASSLTSGQGDEQFF.

The CDR3 bases are TGTGCCAGCAGCTCGCAGGGTCGGGGGGCCAACGTCCTGACTTTC. Residues: CASSSQGRGANVLTF. This sequence joins TRBV14 and TRBJ2-6; D may be TRBD1 (5 bases). Germline V gives CDR1 SGHDN, CDR2 FVKESK. The CDR3 length is 15 residues. V was cut by 5 bases and J by 4 bases, with 12 bases left in between.

This rearrangement joins TRBV5-8 to TRBJ1-5; 7 bases fit TRBD1. The J segment lost 1 base and the V segment lost 2 bases, leaving 6 bases of the junction unmatched. Germline V CDR1 and CDR2: SGHTS, YDEGEE. The CDR3 runs 16 residues. Written as DNA, the CDR3 is TGTGCCAGCAGCTTACTAGGGGGCGCAAGCAATCAGCCCCAGCATTTT. As protein: CASSLLGGASNQPQHF.

V usage is TRBV9 and J usage is TRBJ2-1; 10 bases are shared with TRBD1. V shed 3 bases, J shed 4 bases, and the junction held 7 bases outside the gene matches. The CDR3 consists of 16 residues. Germline lookup yields CDR1 SGDLS and CDR2 YYNGEE. The CDR3 sequence: CASSARPGQGYNEQFF. In DNA form, the CDR3 reads TGTGCCAGCAGCGCACGCCCGGGACAGGGGTACAATGAGCAGTTCTTC.

The V gene is TRBV6-6, the J gene TRBJ2-3; D ambiguous. The CDR3 has 12 residues. The ends were cut back, 4 bases at V and 3 bases at J, with 5 bases in the middle. Germline-derived CDR1 and CDR2 are MNHNY and SVGAGI (reference sequence). As DNA, the CDR3 is TGTGCCAGCAGTTCCTTAACAGATACGCAGTATTTT. It yields the protein CASSSLTDTQYF.

The chain carries TRBV6-1 and TRBJ2-7, with TRBD1 matching 7 bases. The germline gives CDR1 MNHNS, CDR2 SASEGT. CDR3 size: 13 residues. Trimming at V came to 5 bases and at J to 4 bases, leaving 5 bases not matched to a gene. Written as DNA, the CDR3 is TGTGCCAGCAGTAACAGGGGAAATTACGAGCAGTACTTC. It is translated as CASSNRGNYEQYF.

The genes are TRBV19 and TRBJ2-5; TRBD2 agrees at 9 bases. V was clipped by 4 bases and J by 4 bases; unmatched bases: 10. CDR1 LNHDA and CDR2 SQIVND come from the germline V gene (reference sequence). This CDR3 comprises 16 residues. The CDR3 sequence is CASSSPRREGRETQYF. As DNA, the CDR3 is TGTGCCAGTAGTAGTCCCCGGCGGGAGGGTAGAGAGACCCAGTACTTC.

The chain combines TRBV7-2 with TRBJ2-7; 15 positions match TRBD2. The CDR3 runs to 22 residues. V trimming: 0 bases; J trimming: 2 bases; junction bases outside the gene matches: 17. Germline V CDR1 and CDR2: SGHTA, FQGNSA. CDR3 residues: CASSLAPSVGLAGGRWAYEQYF. CDR3 in DNA: TGTGCCAGCAGCTTAGCCCCCTCGGTGGGACTAGCGGGAGGCAGGTGGGCCTACGAGCAGTACTTC.

This CDR3 reads CASSTPPYEQYF. The CDR3 region has the DNA TGTGCCAGTTCGACACCCCCCTACGAGCAGTACTTC. The chain combines TRBV28 with TRBJ2-7, with D unclear. Germline V gene data show CDR1 as MDHEN and CDR2 as SYDVKM. V lost 9 bases to trimming and J lost 2 bases, with 11 bases between them. CDR3 length: 12 amino acids.

The rearrangement links TRBV7-2 to TRBJ2-7, with TRBD1 matching over 7 bases. The trim removed 5 bases at V and 2 bases at J, leaving 6 bases unmatched. This CDR3 has 14 residues. In germline, CDR1 is SGHTA, CDR2 FQGNSA. The CDR3 is CASSPRDRAYEQYF. The CDR3, as DNA: TGTGCCAGCAGCCCGAGGGACAGAGCCTACGAGCAGTACTTC.

V is TRBV29-1 and J is TRBJ1-2, with 8 nucleotides matching TRBD1. The V gene's germline CDR1 is SQVTM and CDR2 ANQGSEA. Trimming took 4 bases from V and 11 from J; bases not matched to a gene: 9. The CDR3 has 12 residues. The CDR3 protein is CSVASQGAGYTF. The CDR3 DNA reads TGCAGCGTTGCTTCTCAGGGGGCGGGTTACACCTTC.

The V and J genes are TRBV29-1 and TRBJ1-1, with D hard to call. V dropped 4 bases and J dropped 5 bases, with 17 bases sitting between them. The CDR3 is made up of 14 amino acids. The germline CDR1 and CDR2 sequences are SQVTM and ANQGSEA. DNA of the CDR3: TGCAGCGTTGCGGGTGGAGGGTTTGGGACTGAAGCTTTCTTT. Translated: CSVAGGGFGTEAFF.